The TCR beta chain described here comes from a study of T cell clones after liver transplantation. Study-level background: Immunosuppression withdrawal was tried within 2 years after liver transplantation in this trial. TCRbeta sequencing after a pre-transplant mixed lymphocyte reaction identified graft-donor-reactive clones, later tracked in post-transplant blood. As an antigen-independent comparator, third-party-reactive TCRbeta sequences came from pre-transplant mixed lymphocyte reactions. Blood was drawn pre-transplant, before withdrawal, and after full or failed withdrawal.

Data came from immunoSEQ multiplex PCR; TCRdb stores just in-frame clones and leaves some out. The top ten hold 0.75% to 1% of the sample, which has 55,000 to 70,000 clones, 80% to 95% seen once. Germline V gene lookup returns CDR1 SGHTA and CDR2 FQGNSA. The CDR3 contains 15 residues. Between the trimmed V and J ends, which lost 5 bases and 5 bases, there was a span of 18 bases. This chain links TRBV7-2 with TRBJ2-5, with D hard to call. This sample comprised CD4+ T cells from blood, obtained roughly 25 months after liver transplant. The TCR was taken from a human patient who received a liver transplant. The T cells may partly be graft donor cells. CDR3 bases: TGTGCCAGCAGCCCACCTCGGGCCGTCGGGGAGACCCAGTACTTC. As protein: CASSPPRAVGETQYF.